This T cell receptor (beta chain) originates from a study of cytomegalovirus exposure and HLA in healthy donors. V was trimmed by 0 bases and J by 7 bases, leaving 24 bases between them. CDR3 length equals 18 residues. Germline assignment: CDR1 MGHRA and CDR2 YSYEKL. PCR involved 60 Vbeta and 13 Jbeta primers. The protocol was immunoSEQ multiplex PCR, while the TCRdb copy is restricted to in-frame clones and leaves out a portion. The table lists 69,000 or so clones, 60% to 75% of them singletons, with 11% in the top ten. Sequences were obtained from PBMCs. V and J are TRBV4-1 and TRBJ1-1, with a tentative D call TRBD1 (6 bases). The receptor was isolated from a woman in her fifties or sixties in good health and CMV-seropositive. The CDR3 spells CASSQDRLSVGGMGEAFF. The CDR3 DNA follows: TGCGCCAGCAGCCAAGATCGTCTTTCGGTAGGGGGTATGGGTGAAGCTTTCTTT.